This T cell receptor (beta chain) was retrieved from a study of T cells in Graves' hyperthyroidism and ophthalmopathy (dated by TCRdb to 2018 to 2020). Regarding the study in general: Peripheral blood samples were taken at initial diagnosis, before any treatment was given. To identify TCR V-J signatures that set the groups apart, the researchers used a discovery cohort of more than 95 patients, made up of 43 with Graves' ophthalmopathy and 55 to 65 with stable Graves' hyperthyroidism. Prospective prediction of ophthalmopathy was tested in an independent validation cohort of 18 to 20 hyperthyroidism patients and roughly 16 patients who later progressed to ophthalmopathy. The approximately 90 discovery patients were divided at random into training and test sets in a 7:3 ratio. In over five Graves' hyperthyroidism patients, the study also compared T-cell repertoires from thyroid tissue with T-cell repertoires from blood. Following sampling, methimazole starting at 30 mg daily was given to hyperthyroidism patients, and high-dose intravenous methylprednisolone was given to ophthalmopathy patients. According to the paper, TCR Vbeta CDR3 sequencing was carried out on over 130 peripheral blood samples, which came from 40 to 45 ophthalmopathy, 75 to 80 hyperthyroidism and approximately 17 progressor patients. Overall study results and their limits: In validation, the model predicted progression to ophthalmopathy with 65% to 71% sensitivity and over 72% specificity, a median of around 6.6 months before onset. Sample size was not statistically predetermined, and investigators were not blinded to group allocation. Most expanded thyroid clonotypes (frequency above 0.001) were also found in blood, which suggests that blood repertoires may mirror thyroid immune responses. A 13 V-J signature model separated ophthalmopathy from stable hyperthyroidism, with roughly 88% sensitivity and roughly 82% specificity in cross-validation and 80%/75% in testing.

V is shortened by 2 bases, J by 5 bases, and the region joining them spans 13 bases. CDR1 SGHAT and CDR2 FQNNGV were looked up in the germline V gene. Taken from cysteine to phenylalanine, the CDR3 has 14 residues. Of the read, only the CDR3 DNA is kept; its 42 bases are in frame from base 1. The hyperthyroidism patients were between 18 and 65 years old and newly diagnosed, with a disease duration of less than 2 months. Any patient with an uncontrolled infection, another autoimmune disease, pregnancy or lactation was excluded. Clinical symptoms, serum thyroxine and TRAb, thyroid ultrasound, and orbital computed tomography formed the basis for the diagnoses. Blood from progressor patients was collected at the time of first diagnosis with hyperthyroidism, before any ophthalmopathy symptoms had appeared. PBMCs were isolated from approximately 10 ml of fresh peripheral blood by Ficoll-Paque density gradient centrifugation. Patients classed as progressors first received a Graves' hyperthyroidism diagnosis and then went on to develop ophthalmopathy during follow-up. Total RNA was extracted using Trizol reagent, and RNA quality was assessed on an Agilent 2100 Bioanalyzer.

TCR beta CDR3 regions were amplified from RNA transcripts. A first-round RT-PCR of the TCR CDR3 used the HTBI primer set with the Qiagen OneStep RT-PCR kit. A second multiplex PCR round built the libraries, followed by size selection and purification. Libraries were sequenced paired-end with 100 bp reads on an Illumina HiSeq2000. The study's own analysis went as follows. SOAPnuke was used to process the raw data, removing reads that contained adapters or uncalled bases, had a mean Phred below 15, or lacked an exact match to the constant primer or identifier. COPE v1.2.5 was used to merge the high-quality paired reads, and each unique nucleotide sequence was defined as a clonotype. MiTCR v1.1 was used to align the clonotypes against IMGT TRBV, TRBD and TRBJ reference segments. The analysis was restricted to V-J combinations with a frequency above 0.0001, which together covered 99.2% of the repertoires. A TCS score was defined as the ratio of F50 (clonal expansion) to E x V (chaos), with BLOSUM62-based TCRdist applied between CDR3 peptides within each V-J. Welch's t-statistics and random forest reduced 500 to 550 V-J features to 10 to 15, which were used in a naive Bayes classifier (R e1071). Using fastp at Q25 and MiXCR, TCRdb reprocessed the public reads and kept productive beta chains. Entries that share a CDR3 protein sequence are merged under the most common genes and DNA. The V and J calls were not made by the authors but by TCRdb's processing. Within this sample are about 580,000 distinct CDR3 sequences, with about 15% of them counted one time only. Of the sample, 5.8% falls within the top ten clones.

At least ten counts were recorded for this clonotype. The antigen this receptor binds is unknown. No base quality values were provided; no much bigger clone lies one nucleotide off. This TCR came from a woman aged 25-40 years with Graves' hyperthyroidism that later progressed to Graves' ophthalmopathy. The sequencing input was blood. The V and J segments used are TRBV11-2 and TRBJ2-7; the D gene is possibly TRBD1, with 6 bases matching. The nucleotide sequence reads as follows: TGTGCCAGCAGCTTAACGTCCAGGGGCCACGAGCAGTACTTC. Its coded protein is CASSLTSRGHEQYF.